This TCR beta chain was found in a study of cytomegalovirus exposure and HLA in healthy donors. Broader study findings: CMV serostatus was the only recorded immune exposure for donors.

At the time of sampling, donors were nominally healthy, though unrecorded immune exposures were likely. The count of this clone is one. Antigen specificity is unknown. The PCR contained 60 Vbeta and 13 Jbeta primers. Authors' processing steps: In a later analysis, the count reached some 75 million unique TCR beta chains, with around 10 million shared. Measured with immunoSEQ multiplex PCR; TCRdb has only the in-frame clones, and not every one. V and J calls and clone size are given by that table; D and trimming were obtained from the DNA. The data show 75,000 to 90,000 clones, with 60% to 85% seen just once and 3.5% to 5.5% held by the top ten. The CDR3 has 16 amino acids. Trimming left V 4 bases short and J 0 bases short, with 14 bases between. Germline V CDR1 and CDR2: LGHNA, YSLEER.

The sequenced sample was PBMCs. This chain uses TRBV4-3 with TRBJ2-3, with D possibly being TRBD1 (5 bases). The receptor was isolated from a man between 35 and 55 years old in good health and CMV-seronegative. Written as DNA, the CDR3 is TGCGCCAGCAGCCTCCAGGTGCAGGGCAGCACAGATACGCAGTATTTT. Protein product: CASSLQVQGSTDTQYF.